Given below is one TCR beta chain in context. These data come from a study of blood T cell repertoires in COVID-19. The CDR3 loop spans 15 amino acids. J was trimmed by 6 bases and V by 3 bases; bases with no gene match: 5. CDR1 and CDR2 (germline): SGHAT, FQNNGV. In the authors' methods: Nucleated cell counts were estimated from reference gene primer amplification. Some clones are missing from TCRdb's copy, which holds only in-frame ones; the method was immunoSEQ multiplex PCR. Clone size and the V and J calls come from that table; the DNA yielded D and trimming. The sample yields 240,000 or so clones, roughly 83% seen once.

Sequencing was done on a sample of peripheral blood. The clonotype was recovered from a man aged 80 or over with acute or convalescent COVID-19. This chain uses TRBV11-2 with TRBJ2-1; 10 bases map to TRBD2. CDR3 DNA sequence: TGTGCCAGCAGCTTCGGCGGGACTAGCGTCAATGAGCAGTTCTTC. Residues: CASSFGGTSVNEQFF.